Listed here are 30 T cell receptor beta chains from one sample, sequenced in a study of CD8+ T cells in alopecia areata. The sequencing template was cDNA reverse transcribed from extracted RNA. Here immunoSEQ multiplex PCR was the method, and the copy in TCRdb shows in-frame clones only, minus some. The sample holds more than 150,000 clones; around 49% are singletons and the top ten take around a tenth. Treatment reported: oral pan-JAK inhibitor, 5-10 mg twice daily. The source was CD8+ T cells sorted from blood, collected between weeks 51 and 54, from a patient treated with tofacitinib. The receptors come from a human donor with alopecia areata.

The V call is TRBV5-1, the J call TRBJ2-7; 9 bases match TRBD2. J was trimmed by 2 bases and V by 0 bases; bases with no gene match: 3. The CDR3 covers 15 residues. Germline CDR1 SGHRS, CDR2 YFSETQ. Here the CDR3 reads CASSLGPSGAYEQYF. The DNA for the CDR3 is TGCGCCAGCAGCTTGGGCCCTAGCGGGGCCTACGAGCAGTACTTC.

This clone was found a few times. The rearrangement joins TRBV4-2 to TRBJ2-1; TRBD2 agrees at 12 bases. Germline V gene sequence: CDR1 LGHNA, CDR2 YNFKEQ. Trimming removed 0 bases from V and 4 bases from J; junction bases left unmatched: 1. The CDR3 extends over 16 amino acids. DNA for the CDR3: TGTGCCAGCAGCCAAGATACTAGCGGGGGGTACAATGAGCAGTTCTTC. The encoded protein is CASSQDTSGGYNEQFF.

J is TRBJ1-1 and V is TRBV15, with a tentative D call TRBD1 (5 bases). This CDR3 has 16 amino acids. Germline CDR1 reads LNHNV; CDR2 reads YYDKDF (reference sequence). V lost 1 base to trimming and J lost 0 bases, with 12 bases between them. The CDR3 is CATSRGTGTLNTEAFF. In DNA, the CDR3 is TGTGCCACCAGCAGAGGGACCGGGACGCTGAACACTGAAGCTTTCTTT.

This clone was found a few times. This sequence joins TRBV27 and TRBJ1-2, with D possibly TRBD1 on 5 matching bases. CDR3 size: 13 residues. The germline V gene encodes CDR1 MNHEY and CDR2 SMNVEV (reference sequence). Trimming left V 5 bases short and J 5 bases short, with 12 bases between. Here the CDR3 DNA reads TGTGCCAGCAGTCTAGGGGATAAGTATGGCTACACCTTC. This codes for CASSLGDKYGYTF.

This clone was seen a few times. The CDR3 protein is CASSIDREGRETQYF. The CDR3 DNA is TGTGCCAGTAGTATAGATCGTGAAGGGAGAGAGACCCAGTACTTC. This rearrangement joins TRBV19 to TRBJ2-5, with a weak D call TRBD2 (5 bases). The V end was cut by 0 bases, the J end by 4 bases, with 12 bases between. In germline, CDR1 is LNHDA, CDR2 SQIVND (reference sequence). The CDR3 length is 15 residues.

This clone was seen only a few times. The chain carries TRBV11-2 and TRBJ2-7, with D possibly TRBD2 on 5 matching bases. Trimming pared 6 bases from V and 3 bases from J, leaving 15 bases between. CDR1 and CDR2 from the germline V gene are SGHAT and FQNNGV. This CDR3 region has 14 residues. The CDR3 coding sequence is TGTGCCAGCAGGCCGGAGGCTAGTTACTACGAGCAGTACTTC. It codes for CASRPEASYYEQYF. Full variable domain (remainder filled in from reference TRBV11-2 and TRBJ2-7): EAGVAQSPRYKIIEKRQSVAFWCNPISGHATLYWYQQILGQGPKLLIQFQNNGVVDDSQLPKDRFSAERLKGVDSTLKIQPAKLEDSAVYLCASRPEASYYEQYFGPGTRLTVT.

This clone has only a few counts. J is TRBJ1-6 and V is TRBV10-3; 7 bases fit TRBD1. The CDR3 consists of 14 residues. J lost 5 bases, V lost 6 bases, and 4 bases had no gene match. CDR1 and CDR2 from the germline V gene are ENHRY and SYGVKD. CDR3 coding DNA: TGTGCCATCAGCGTCGGGACAGATAATTCACCCCTCCACTTT. This codes for CAISVGTDNSPLHF.

The genes are TRBV11-2 and TRBJ2-3; D is ambiguous. The CDR3 sequence is 11 residues long. V was trimmed by 2 bases and J by 8 bases, leaving 5 bases between them. The V gene's germline CDR1 is SGHAT and CDR2 FQNNGV. The CDR3 nucleotides read TGTGCCAGCAGCTTATTCGGTACGCAGTATTTT. It encodes CASSLFGTQYF. The complete variable domain, with remaining parts taken from reference TRBV11-2 and TRBJ2-3, reads EAGVAQSPRYKIIEKRQSVAFWCNPISGHATLYWYQQILGQGPKLLIQFQNNGVVDDSQLPKDRFSAERLKGVDSTLKIQPAKLEDSAVYLCASSLFGTQYFGPGTRLTVL.

Notes on this clone: Different DNA sequences within this sample yield the same CDR3. The CDR3 sequence is CASSRTGELFF. The CDR3, as DNA: TGTGCCAGCAGTCGGACAGGGGAGCTGTTTTTT. The J gene is TRBJ2-2, the V gene TRBV27; D may be TRBD1 (5 bases). With 5 bases removed from V and 8 bases from J, the gap between germline ends came to 6 bases. The CDR3 loop spans 11 amino acids. CDR1 MNHEY and CDR2 SMNVEV come from the germline V gene (reference sequence).

V gene TRBV25-1 combines with J gene TRBJ1-4, with D hard to call. The length of the CDR3 is 14 residues. Trimming cost V 8 bases and J 8 bases, with 18 bases left between them. Germline assignment: CDR1 MGHDK and CDR2 SYGVNS. CDR3 amino acids: CASLREEGEEKLFF. Written as DNA, the CDR3 is TGTGCCAGCCTCCGAGAGGAGGGCGAGGAAAAACTGTTTTTT.

There are a few counts of this clone. V is TRBV7-9 and J is TRBJ2-1; the D gene is possibly TRBD1 (6 bases). The length of the CDR3 is 13 residues. Germline CDR1 and CDR2: SEHNR and FQNEAQ (reference sequence). Between the trimmed V and J ends, which lost 5 bases and 8 bases, there was a span of 13 bases. CDR3 sequence (DNA): TGTGCCAGCAGCCTTACAGGGACCCATGAGCAGTTCTTC. This gives the protein CASSLTGTHEQFF.

The V call is TRBV9, the J call TRBJ2-1; D gene unclear. Trimming pared 0 bases from V and 4 bases from J, leaving 5 bases between. Germline CDR1 and CDR2: SGDLS and YYNGEE. The CDR3 runs to 13 residues. This CDR3 is CASSVEQYNEQFF. CDR3 bases: TGTGCCAGCAGCGTAGAACAGTACAATGAGCAGTTCTTC.

The chain is built from TRBV2 and TRBJ2-7; D may be TRBD1 or TRBD2 (5 bases each). Trimming removed 3 bases from V and 2 bases from J, with 11 bases in between. Germline V CDR1 and CDR2: SNHLY, FYNNEI. The CDR3 totals 14 residues. The CDR3 here is CASSDGAGTYEQYF. The CDR3 DNA follows: TGTGCCAGCAGTGACGGGGCAGGGACCTACGAGCAGTACTTC.

V gene TRBV9 combines with J gene TRBJ2-7; D is perhaps TRBD1 or TRBD2 (6 bases each). Trimming shortened V by 3 bases and J by 3 bases, and 13 bases separated the two germline ends. Per germline, CDR1 SGDLS and CDR2 YYNGEE. The CDR3 totals 14 residues. The CDR3 loop is CASSEGGSNYEQYF. In nucleotides, the CDR3 is TGTGCCAGCAGCGAAGGGGGGTCTAACTACGAGCAGTACTTC.

The chain joins TRBV10-3 to TRBJ2-7; the match to TRBD2 covers 11 bases. J lost 7 bases, V lost 8 bases, and 16 bases had no gene match. The CDR3 sequence is 16 residues long. Germline CDR1 reads ENHRY; CDR2 reads SYGVKD. CDR3 sequence: CAIRTSLAGGTVEQYF. CDR3 nucleotide sequence: TGTGCCATCCGCACCTCTCTAGCGGGGGGCACGGTAGAGCAGTACTTC.

This chain joins TRBV9 and TRBJ2-7; 7 bases are a match to TRBD2. The germline V gene encodes CDR1 SGDLS and CDR2 YYNGEE. The CDR3 is made up of 15 amino acids. V was pared by 2 bases and J by 3 bases, with 8 bases of the junction left unmatched. The CDR3 sequence: CASSVGLDLSYEQYF. The CDR3 DNA reads as TGTGCCAGCAGCGTCGGACTAGATCTGAGCTACGAGCAGTACTTC.

The chain joins TRBV4-3 to TRBJ1-1; possible D gene TRBD1, 6 bases. Germline CDR1 LGHNA, CDR2 YSLEER. The CDR3 sequence is 15 residues long. Trimming shortened V by 0 bases and J by 1 base, and 9 bases separated the two germline ends. The CDR3 loop reads CASSQDGDTNTEAFF. Written as DNA, the CDR3 is TGCGCCAGCAGCCAAGACGGGGACACGAACACTGAAGCTTTCTTT.

This clone was seen just once. The chain combines TRBV13 with TRBJ2-7; 7 bases fit TRBD1. The germline V gene has CDR1 PRHDT and CDR2 FYEKMQ (reference sequence). V dropped 6 bases and J dropped 3; count of bases not matched to a gene: 11. This CDR3 has 15 residues. The CDR3 sequence: CASSSTGTVDYEQYF. For the CDR3, the DNA is TGTGCCAGCAGTTCAACCGGGACAGTAGACTACGAGCAGTACTTC.

The chain links TRBV7-9 to TRBJ2-1; weak D call: TRBD1 (6 bases). V lost 6 bases to trimming and J lost 14 bases, with 17 bases between them. The germline V gene encodes CDR1 SEHNR and CDR2 FQNEAQ (reference sequence). The CDR3 covers 12 residues. The CDR3 reads CASRDPGQKKFF. The CDR3 nucleotides are TGTGCCAGCAGAGACCCGGGACAAAAGAAGTTCTTC.

This chain links TRBV30 with TRBJ2-2; possible D gene TRBD1, 6 bases. The V and J ends lost 3 bases and 4 bases respectively, with 12 bases between them. The CDR3 runs 14 residues. Germline V gives CDR1 GTSNPN, CDR2 SVGIG (reference sequence). For the CDR3, the DNA is TGTGCCTGGAGGAATCAGGGGTCCACCGGGGAGCTGTTTTTT. Translated: CAWRNQGSTGELFF. Filled out from reference TRBV30 and TRBJ2-2, the complete variable domain reads SQTIHQWPATLVQPVGSPLSLECTVEGTSNPNLYWYRQAAGRGLQLLFYSVGIGQISSEVPQNLSASRPQDRQFILSSKKLLLSDSGFYLCAWRNQGSTGELFFGEGSRLTVL.

In this sample, this clone turned up a few times. V and J are TRBV10-3 and TRBJ2-2, with D possibly TRBD1 on 6 matching bases. This CDR3 has 13 amino acids. The germline V gene has CDR1 ENHRY and CDR2 SYGVKD. Trimming removed 7 bases from V and 6 bases from J, with 12 bases in between. In DNA, the CDR3 is TGTGCCATCAACCGACAGGAAGCCGGGGAGCTGTTTTTT. As protein: CAINRQEAGELFF.

In this sample, this clone turned up a few times. The rearrangement joins TRBV6-6 to TRBJ2-7; D may be TRBD1 (6 bases). This CDR3 spans 13 amino acids. CDR1 is MNHNY and CDR2 is SVGAGI in the germline V gene (reference sequence). V lost 8 bases and J lost 9, with 20 bases in between. This CDR3 is CASRTDGPGGQYF. CDR3 in DNA: TGTGCCAGCCGGACAGACGGCCCGGGTGGGCAGTACTTC.

This sequence joins TRBV30 and TRBJ1-2; D remains ambiguous. From germline, CDR1 is GTSNPN and CDR2 SVGIG (reference sequence). V lost 0 bases and J 3 bases, leaving 8 bases between the germline ends. CDR3 length: 13 amino acids. CDR3 coding DNA: TGTGCCTGGAGTGTACTACAGCACTATGGCTACACCTTC. It translates to CAWSVLQHYGYTF.

This clone came up a few times. The chain employs TRBV6-6 and TRBJ2-6, with unresolved D. Germline V gene sequence: CDR1 MNHNY, CDR2 SVGAGI (reference sequence). The CDR3 is 15 residues long. V was cut by 7 bases and J by 0 bases, with 10 bases left in between. CDR3: CASTTLFSGANVLTF. CDR3 coding DNA: TGTGCCAGCACCACCCTCTTCTCTGGGGCCAACGTCCTGACTTTC.

The V gene is TRBV4-2, the J gene TRBJ2-3; either TRBD1 or TRBD2 may supply D (6 bases each). The germline V gene has CDR1 LGHNA and CDR2 YNFKEQ. V shed 0 bases and J shed 4 bases, with 11 bases lying between them. CDR3 length: 15 residues. CDR3 in DNA: TGTGCCAGCAGCCAAGATAGGGGGGCTGCAGATACGCAGTATTTT. Translated: CASSQDRGAADTQYF.

The rearrangement uses TRBV2 and TRBJ1-1; TRBD1 is a possible D gene (5 bases). The germline V and J ends were trimmed by 8 bases and 6 bases, with 16 bases remaining between them. CDR1 is SNHLY and CDR2 is FYNNEI in the germline V gene. There are 13 residues in the CDR3. The CDR3 sequence is CASGGGSLPEAFF. The CDR3 region has the DNA TGTGCCAGCGGCGGGGGATCCCTACCTGAAGCTTTCTTT. The whole variable domain, filled in from reference TRBV2 and TRBJ1-1, reads EPEVTQTPSHQVTQMGQEVILRCVPISNHLYFYWYRQILGQKVEFLVSFYNNEISEKSEIFDDQFSVERPDGSNFTLKIRSTKLEDSAMYFCASGGGSLPEAFFGQGTRLTVV.

The chain recombines TRBV5-1 with TRBJ1-2; 7 positions match TRBD1. This CDR3 is 14 amino acids long. Losses at the gene ends were 4 bases for V and 1 base for J; bases not matched to a gene: 4. In germline, CDR1 is SGHRS, CDR2 YFSETQ. In nucleotides, the CDR3 is TGCGCCAGCAGCCCCCAGGGGGATAACTATGGCTACACCTTC. Residues: CASSPQGDNYGYTF.

Here the CDR3 reads CASLSRDQETQYF. CDR3 sequence (DNA): TGTGCCAGTCTCTCTAGGGACCAAGAGACCCAGTACTTC. The chain links TRBV7-8 to TRBJ2-5; D is unresolved. Trimming left V 9 bases short and J 0 bases short, with 11 bases between. CDR1 and CDR2 from the germline V gene are SGHVS and FQNEAQ. The length of the CDR3 is 13 residues.

This clone was detected only a few times. The rearrangement uses TRBV13 and TRBJ2-7; no definite D call. CDR1 and CDR2 from the germline V gene are PRHDT and FYEKMQ (reference sequence). The CDR3 consists of 15 residues. The ends were cut back, 5 bases at V and 4 bases at J, with 18 bases in the middle. The CDR3 reads CASSPSGTLVYEQYF. CDR3 coding DNA: TGTGCCAGCAGCCCCTCCGGTACCTTAGTATACGAGCAGTACTTC. Together with reference TRBV13 and TRBJ2-7, the CDR3 gives the full variable domain: AAGVIQSPRHLIKEKRETATLKCYPIPRHDTVYWYQQGPGQDPQFLISFYEKMQSDKGSIPDRFSAQQFSDYHSELNMSSLELGDSALYFCASSPSGTLVYEQYFGPGTRLTVT.

This rearrangement joins TRBV7-2 to TRBJ2-6; D possibly uses TRBD1 or TRBD2 (5 bases each). Germline V gives CDR1 SGHTA, CDR2 FQGNSA. The CDR3 sequence is 16 residues long. V was trimmed by 4 bases and J by 2 bases, leaving 12 bases between them. CDR3 DNA: TGTGCCAGCAGCTGGAGGCAGGGTGCTGGGGCCAACGTCCTGACTTTC. This sequence encodes CASSWRQGAGANVLTF.